This T cell receptor (beta chain) was recorded in a study of identical twins. Study outcomes and limitations: Low generation-probability sequences were in excess among twin-shared out-of-frame alpha sequences. Compared with models, monozygotic twins showed more out-of-frame TCR alpha sharing. Zero-insertion analyses were open to partial confounding by invariant MAIT and iNKT cells.

TCRdb used MiXCR to reprocess the 5' RACE reads, holding one entry per CDR3 protein. The table shows over 550,000 distinct CDR3 sequences, with around 7.5% occurring only once. Losses at the gene ends were 4 bases for V and 5 bases for J; bases not matched to a gene: 9. Germline V gene data show CDR1 as SGHVS and CDR2 as FQNEAQ. This CDR3 spans 15 amino acids. As concerns this clonotype: As yet, its antigen is unknown.

There were only healthy Caucasians among the donors. These data were also filed under a second study, of yellow fever vaccine responses in identical twins.

This receptor was taken from a young woman in good health. The gene calls are TRBV7-8 and TRBJ2-3; TRBD2 matches at 7 bases. Sample: PBMCs. CDR3 in amino acids: CASSSPRREGDTQYF. The CDR3 bases are TGTGCCAGCAGCTCACCTCGGAGGGAGGGAGATACGCAGTATTTT.